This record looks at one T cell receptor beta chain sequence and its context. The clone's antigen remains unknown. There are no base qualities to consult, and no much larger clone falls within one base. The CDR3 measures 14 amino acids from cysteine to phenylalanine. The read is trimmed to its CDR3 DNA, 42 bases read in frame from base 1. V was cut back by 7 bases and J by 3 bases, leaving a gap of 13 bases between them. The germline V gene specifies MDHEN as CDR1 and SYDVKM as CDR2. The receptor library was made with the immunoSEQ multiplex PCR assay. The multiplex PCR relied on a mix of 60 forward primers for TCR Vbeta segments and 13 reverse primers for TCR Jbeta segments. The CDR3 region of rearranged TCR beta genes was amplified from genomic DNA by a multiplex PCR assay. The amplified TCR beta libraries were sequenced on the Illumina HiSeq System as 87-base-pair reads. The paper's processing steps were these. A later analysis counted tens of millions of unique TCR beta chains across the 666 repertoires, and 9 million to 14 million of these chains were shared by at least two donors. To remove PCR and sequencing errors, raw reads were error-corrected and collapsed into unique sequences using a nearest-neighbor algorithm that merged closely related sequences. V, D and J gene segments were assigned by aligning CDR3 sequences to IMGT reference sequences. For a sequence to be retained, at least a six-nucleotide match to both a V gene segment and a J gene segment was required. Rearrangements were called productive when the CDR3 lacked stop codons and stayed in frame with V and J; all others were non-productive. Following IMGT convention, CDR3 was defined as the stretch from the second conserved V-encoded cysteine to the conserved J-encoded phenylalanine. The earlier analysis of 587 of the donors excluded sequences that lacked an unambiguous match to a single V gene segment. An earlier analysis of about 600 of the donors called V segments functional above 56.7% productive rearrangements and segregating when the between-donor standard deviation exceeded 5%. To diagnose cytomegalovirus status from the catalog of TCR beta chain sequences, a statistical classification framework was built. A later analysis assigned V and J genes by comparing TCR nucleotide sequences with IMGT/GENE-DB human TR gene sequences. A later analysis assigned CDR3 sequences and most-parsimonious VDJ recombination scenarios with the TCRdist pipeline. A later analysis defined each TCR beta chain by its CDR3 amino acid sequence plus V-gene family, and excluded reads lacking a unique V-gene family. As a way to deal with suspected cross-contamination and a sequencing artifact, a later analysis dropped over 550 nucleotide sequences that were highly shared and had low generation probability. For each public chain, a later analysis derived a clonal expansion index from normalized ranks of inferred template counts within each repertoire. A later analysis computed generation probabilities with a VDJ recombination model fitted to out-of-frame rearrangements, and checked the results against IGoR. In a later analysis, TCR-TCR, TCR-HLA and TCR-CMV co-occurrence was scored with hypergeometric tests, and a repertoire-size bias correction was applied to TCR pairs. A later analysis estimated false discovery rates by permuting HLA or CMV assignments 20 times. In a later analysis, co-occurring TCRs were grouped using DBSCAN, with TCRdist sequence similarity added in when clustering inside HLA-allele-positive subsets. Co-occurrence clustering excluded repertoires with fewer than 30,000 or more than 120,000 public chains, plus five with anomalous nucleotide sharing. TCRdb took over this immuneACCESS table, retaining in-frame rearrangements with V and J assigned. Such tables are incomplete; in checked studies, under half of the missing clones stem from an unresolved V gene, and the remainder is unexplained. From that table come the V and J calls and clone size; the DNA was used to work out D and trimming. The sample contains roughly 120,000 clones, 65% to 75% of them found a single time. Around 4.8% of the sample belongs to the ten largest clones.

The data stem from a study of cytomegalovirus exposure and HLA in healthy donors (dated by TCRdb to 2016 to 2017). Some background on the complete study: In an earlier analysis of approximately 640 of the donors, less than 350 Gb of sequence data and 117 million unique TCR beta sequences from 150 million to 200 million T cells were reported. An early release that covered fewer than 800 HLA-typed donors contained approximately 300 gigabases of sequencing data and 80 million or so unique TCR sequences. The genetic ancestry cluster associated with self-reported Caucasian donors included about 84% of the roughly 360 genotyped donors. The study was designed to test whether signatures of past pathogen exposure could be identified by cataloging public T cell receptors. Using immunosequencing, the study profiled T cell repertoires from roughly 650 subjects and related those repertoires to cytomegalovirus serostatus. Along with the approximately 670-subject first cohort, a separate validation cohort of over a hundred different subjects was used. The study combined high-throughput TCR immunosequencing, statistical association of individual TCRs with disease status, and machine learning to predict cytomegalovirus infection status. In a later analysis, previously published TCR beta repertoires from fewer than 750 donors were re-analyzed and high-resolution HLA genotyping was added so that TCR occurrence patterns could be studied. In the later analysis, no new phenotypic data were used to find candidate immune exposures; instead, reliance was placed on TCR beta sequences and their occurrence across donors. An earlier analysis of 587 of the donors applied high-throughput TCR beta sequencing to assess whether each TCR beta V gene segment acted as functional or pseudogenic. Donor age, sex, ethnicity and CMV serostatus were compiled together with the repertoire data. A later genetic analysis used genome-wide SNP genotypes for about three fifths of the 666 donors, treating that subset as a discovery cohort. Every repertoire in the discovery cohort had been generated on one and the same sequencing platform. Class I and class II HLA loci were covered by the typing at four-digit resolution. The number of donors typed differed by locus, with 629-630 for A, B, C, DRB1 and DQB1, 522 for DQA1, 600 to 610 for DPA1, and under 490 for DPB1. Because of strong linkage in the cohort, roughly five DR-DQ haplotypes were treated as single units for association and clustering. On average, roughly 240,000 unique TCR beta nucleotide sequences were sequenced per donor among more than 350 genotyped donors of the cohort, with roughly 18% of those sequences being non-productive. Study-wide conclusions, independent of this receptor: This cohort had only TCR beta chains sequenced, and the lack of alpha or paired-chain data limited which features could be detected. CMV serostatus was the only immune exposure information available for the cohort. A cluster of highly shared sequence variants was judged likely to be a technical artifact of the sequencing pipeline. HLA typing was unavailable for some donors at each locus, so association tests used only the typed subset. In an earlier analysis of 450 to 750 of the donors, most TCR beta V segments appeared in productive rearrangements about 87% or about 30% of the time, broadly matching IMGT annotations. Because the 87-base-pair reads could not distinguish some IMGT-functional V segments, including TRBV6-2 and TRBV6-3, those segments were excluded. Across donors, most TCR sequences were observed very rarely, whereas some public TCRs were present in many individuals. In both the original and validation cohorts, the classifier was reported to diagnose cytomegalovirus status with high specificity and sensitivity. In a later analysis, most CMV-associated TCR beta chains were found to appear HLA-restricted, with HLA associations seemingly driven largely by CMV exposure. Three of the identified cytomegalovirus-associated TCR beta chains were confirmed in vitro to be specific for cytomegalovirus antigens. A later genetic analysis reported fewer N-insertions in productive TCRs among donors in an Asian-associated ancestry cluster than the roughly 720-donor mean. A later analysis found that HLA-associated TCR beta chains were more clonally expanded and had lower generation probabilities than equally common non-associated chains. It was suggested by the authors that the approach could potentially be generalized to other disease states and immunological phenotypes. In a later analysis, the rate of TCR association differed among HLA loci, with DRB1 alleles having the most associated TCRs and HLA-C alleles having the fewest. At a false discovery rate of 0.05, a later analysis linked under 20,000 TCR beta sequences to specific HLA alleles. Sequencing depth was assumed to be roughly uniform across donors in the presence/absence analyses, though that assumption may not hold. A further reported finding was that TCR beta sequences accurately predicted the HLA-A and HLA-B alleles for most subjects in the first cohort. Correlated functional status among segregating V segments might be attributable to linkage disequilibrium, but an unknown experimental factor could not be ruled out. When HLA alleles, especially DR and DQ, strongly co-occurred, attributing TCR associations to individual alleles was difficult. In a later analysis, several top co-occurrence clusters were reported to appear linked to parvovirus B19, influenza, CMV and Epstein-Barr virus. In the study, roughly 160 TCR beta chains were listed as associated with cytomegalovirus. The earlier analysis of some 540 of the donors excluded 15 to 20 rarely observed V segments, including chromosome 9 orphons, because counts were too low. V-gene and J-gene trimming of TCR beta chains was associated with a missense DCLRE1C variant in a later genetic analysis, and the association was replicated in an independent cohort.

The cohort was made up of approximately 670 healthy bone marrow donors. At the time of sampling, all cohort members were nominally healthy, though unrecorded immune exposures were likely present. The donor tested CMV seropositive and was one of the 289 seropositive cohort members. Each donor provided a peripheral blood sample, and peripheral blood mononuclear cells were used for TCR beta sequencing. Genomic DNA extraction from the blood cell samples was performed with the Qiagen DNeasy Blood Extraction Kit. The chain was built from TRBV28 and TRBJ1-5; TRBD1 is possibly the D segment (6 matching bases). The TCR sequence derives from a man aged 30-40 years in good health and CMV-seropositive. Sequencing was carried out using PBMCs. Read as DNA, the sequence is TGTGCCAGCACCCGGACAGTCCTCAATCAGCCCCAGCATTTT. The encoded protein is CASTRTVLNQPQHF.